This T cell receptor (beta chain) was observed in a study of T cells after yellow fever vaccination. The CDR3 sequence is 13 residues long. The germline V gene encodes CDR1 SGHDN and CDR2 FVKESK. V lost 0 bases and J 9 bases, leaving 11 bases between the germline ends. Universal primer sites and UMIs were introduced during 5'RACE template-switching synthesis of TCR cDNA. TCRdb independently ran MiXCR on the 5' RACE reads; one entry per CDR3 protein. The sample contains a few hundred thousand distinct CDR3 sequences, around 5.2% of which appear only once. Study conclusions and caveats: Shared CD4/CD8 clonotypes were a small share, likely from convergent recombination. It was a weaker secondary response, yet one that peaked faster, at day 5 versus 15.

This clonotype was seen a handful of times. Its antigen is undetermined. This sequence was found in a man aged 18 to 29 who received the YFV17D yellow fever vaccine. The chain recombines TRBV14 with TRBJ2-5, with a tentative D call TRBD2 (5 bases). Sequencing was performed on CD4+ T cells sorted from PBMCs, taken on the day of the yellow fever booster vaccination. CDR3 protein: CASSQDRGDAQYF. The CDR3 bases are TGTGCCAGCAGCCAAGATCGGGGTGACGCCCAGTACTTC.